The 30 T cell receptor beta chains listed next were all sequenced from one sample in a study of early T cells in non-severe SARS-CoV-2 infection. A single record per CDR3 protein comes from TCRdb applying MiXCR to the 5' RACE reads. Among about 90,000 distinct CDR3 sequences listed, more than 10% were seen once. The starting material was whole blood, obtained at baseline. The source is an adult who was a healthcare worker with PCR-confirmed SARS-CoV-2 infection or an uninfected control (not recorded which).

The table lists this clonotype with a few counts. This sequence joins TRBV3-1 and TRBJ2-1; 9 bases agree with TRBD1. Unmatched junction bases numbered 4, after V lost 5 bases and J lost 2 bases. The CDR3 contains 15 residues. Germline CDR1 and CDR2: LGHDT and YNNKEL (reference sequence). CDR3 coding DNA: TGTGCCAGCAGCACTAGGACAGGGGCCTACAATGAGCAGTTCTTC. Its translation: CASSTRTGAYNEQFF.

The J gene is TRBJ2-5, the V gene TRBV20-1; 10 bases line up with TRBD2. The ends lost 3 bases at V and 5 bases at J; junction bases unmatched: 9. Germline V CDR1 and CDR2: DFQATT, SNEGSKA (reference sequence). This CDR3 has 15 residues. The CDR3 DNA reads TGCAGTGCTAGGACCGGACTAGCGGCTGGGGAGACCCAGTACTTC. Translating it yields CSARTGLAAGETQYF.

V and J are TRBV7-9 and TRBJ1-1; D call uncertain. Germline lookup yields CDR1 SEHNR and CDR2 FQNEAQ (reference sequence). Trimming took 5 bases from V and 8 from J, leaving 12 bases between them. The CDR3 runs to 12 residues. The CDR3 region is CASSLGGVEAFF. The DNA of the CDR3 is TGTGCCAGCAGCCTAGGTGGGGTGGAAGCTTTCTTT. The full variable domain, with the rest looked up from reference TRBV7-9 and TRBJ1-1, is DTGVSQNPRHKITKRGQNVTFRCDPISEHNRLYWYRQTLGQGPEFLTYFQNEAQLEKSRLLSDRFSAERPKGSFSTLEIQRTEQGDSAMYLCASSLGGVEAFFGQGTRLTVV.

The chain is built from TRBV7-2 and TRBJ1-6, with no clear D. CDR3 length: 15 residues. Trimming stripped 1 base from V and 7 bases from J, with 11 bases between. Germline assignment: CDR1 SGHTA and CDR2 FQGNSA. CDR3 amino acids: CASSLVRTSNSPLHF. The CDR3 bases are TGTGCCAGCAGCTTAGTGCGGACTTCCAATTCACCCCTCCACTTT.

In this sample, this clonotype turned up many times. The chain has TRBV28 and TRBJ2-1; D could derive from TRBD1 or TRBD2 (6 bases each). Trimming shortened V by 8 bases and J by 5 bases, and 16 bases separated the two germline ends. CDR1 MDHEN and CDR2 SYDVKM come from the germline V gene. The CDR3 covers 14 residues. CDR3 in amino acids: CASGGLARHNEQFF. The CDR3 DNA sequence: TGTGCCAGCGGGGGGCTAGCGCGCCACAATGAGCAGTTCTTC. Using reference TRBV28 and TRBJ2-1 for the parts outside the CDR3, the full variable domain is DVKVTQSSRYLVKRTGEKVFLECVQDMDHENMFWYRQDPGLGLRLIYFSYDVKMKEKGDIPEGYSVSREKKERFSLILESASTNQTSMYLCASGGLARHNEQFFGPGTRLTVL.

Only a few counts were recorded for this clonotype. J is TRBJ1-4 and V is TRBV6-1; D not certain. This CDR3 is 16 amino acids long. Per germline, CDR1 MNHNS and CDR2 SASEGT. The ends were cut back, 1 base at V and 4 bases at J, with 13 bases in the middle. This CDR3 is CASSEGLYTDNEKLFF. CDR3 DNA: TGTGCCAGCAGTGAAGGGTTGTACACGGATAATGAAAAACTGTTTTTT.

This clonotype was seen repeatedly, ten times or more. The chain is built from TRBV29-1 and TRBJ1-2; tentatively, D is TRBD1 (5 bases). This CDR3 is 13 amino acids long. V was pared by 1 base and J by 5 bases, with 11 bases between. CDR1 and CDR2 (germline): SQVTM, ANQGSEA. In DNA form, the CDR3 reads TGCAGCGTTGAAGGCAAAGGGGAATATGGCTACACCTTC. This gives the protein CSVEGKGEYGYTF.

The sample holds many counts of this clonotype. The gene calls are TRBV27 and TRBJ2-1; D is undetermined. With 0 bases removed from V and 5 bases from J, the gap between germline ends came to 8 bases. CDR1 and CDR2 from the germline V gene are MNHEY and SMNVEV (reference sequence). The CDR3 is 14 amino acids. The CDR3 here is CASSLSFLDNEQFF. CDR3 in DNA: TGTGCCAGCAGTTTATCATTCCTCGACAATGAGCAGTTCTTC.

The rearrangement joins TRBV11-3 to TRBJ2-3; 14 nucleotides align to TRBD2. The CDR3 sequence is 16 residues long. V was pared by 4 bases and J by 9 bases, with 9 bases of the junction left unmatched. CDR1 and CDR2 from the germline V gene are SGHNT and YENEEA. The CDR3 DNA is TGTGCCAGCAGCTCGACCGGGACTAGCGGGAGACGGACGCAGTATTTT. It translates to CASSSTGTSGRRTQYF.

The chain recombines TRBV5-6 with TRBJ2-3, with 9 bases aligning to TRBD2. CDR3 length: 15 residues. The V and J ends lost 6 bases and 7 bases, in that order; junction bases with no gene match: 12. Per germline, CDR1 SGHDT and CDR2 YYEEEE. The CDR3 sequence: CASIPGAGGPNTQYF. The CDR3 DNA follows: TGTGCCAGCATCCCCGGGGCGGGAGGGCCGAATACGCAGTATTTT.

This rearrangement joins TRBV6-5 to TRBJ2-7; TRBD2 might be the D (6 bases). The V and J ends lost 6 bases and 2 bases respectively, with 14 bases between them. Germline V gene lookup returns CDR1 MNHEY and CDR2 SVGAGI. The CDR3 is 14 amino acids. CDR3 coding DNA: TGTGCCAGCAGCCGAGGGACTGGGCCCTACGAGCAGTACTTC. Translated, it gives CASSRGTGPYEQYF.

The table lists this clonotype with many counts. The V and J genes are TRBV9 and TRBJ2-3; 7 bases align to TRBD2. This CDR3 has 17 amino acids. Germline lookup yields CDR1 SGDLS and CDR2 YYNGEE. The trim removed 0 bases at V and 2 bases at J, leaving 9 bases unmatched. Here the CDR3 reads CASSVAGGPYPTDTQYF. For the CDR3, the DNA is TGTGCCAGCAGCGTAGCGGGAGGTCCCTACCCCACAGATACGCAGTATTTT.

This chain uses TRBV12-3 or TRBV12-4 with TRBJ2-1; 9 bases are a match to TRBD1. The trim removed 5 bases at V and 6 bases at J, leaving 8 bases unmatched. The CDR3 length is 15 residues. The CDR3 here is CASSPGTGKINEQFF. The CDR3 coding sequence is TGTGCCAGCAGTCCCGGGACAGGGAAGATCAATGAGCAGTTCTTC.

This chain links TRBV28 with TRBJ2-7; maybe TRBD1 (5 bases). The CDR3 runs 15 residues. Looked up from germline, CDR1 is MDHEN and CDR2 is SYDVKM. V lost 5 bases and J 2 bases, leaving 16 bases between the germline ends. CDR3 residues: CASSDTGARAYEQYF. CDR3 DNA sequence: TGTGCCAGCAGTGACACGGGTGCCAGGGCCTACGAGCAGTACTTC.

This clonotype was counted at least ten times. This chain links TRBV20-1 with TRBJ2-1; 7 nucleotides match TRBD2. The ends lost 0 bases at V and 4 bases at J; junction bases unmatched: 6. CDR1 and CDR2 (germline): DFQATT, SNEGSKA (reference sequence). The CDR3 runs to 15 residues. CDR3 region: CSARDLLAAYNEQFF. Written as DNA, the CDR3 is TGCAGTGCTAGAGATCTCCTAGCGGCGTACAATGAGCAGTTCTTC.

This clonotype has only a few counts. The chain links TRBV19 to TRBJ1-2; D may be TRBD1 (5 bases). Trimming cost V 7 bases and J 8 bases, with 17 bases left between them. CDR1 and CDR2 (germline): LNHDA, SQIVND (reference sequence). There are 13 residues in the CDR3. The CDR3 nucleotides read TGTGCCAGTATAGGCAGGGCCTCTGACGGCTACACCTTC. Amino acid sequence: CASIGRASDGYTF.

V usage is TRBV12-3 or TRBV12-4 and J usage is TRBJ1-1, with 7 bases fitting TRBD1. V shed 7 bases and J 4 bases; nucleotides not matched to a gene: 9. The CDR3 totals 14 residues. CDR3 DNA sequence: TGTGCCAGCATCCGACAGGGACGGGGCACTGAAGCTTTCTTT. This encodes CASIRQGRGTEAFF.

This clonotype was counted many times. The V call is TRBV2, the J call TRBJ2-1; a possible D gene is TRBD1 (5 bases). Germline lookup yields CDR1 SNHLY and CDR2 FYNNEI. Trimming pared 4 bases from V and 5 bases from J, leaving 12 bases between. The CDR3 has 14 amino acids. The CDR3 nucleotides read TGTGCCAGCAGTGGTCTAGGGGCGCACAATGAGCAGTTCTTC. It is translated as CASSGLGAHNEQFF.

The genes are TRBV5-1 and TRBJ2-5, with D perhaps matching TRBD2 (5 bases). Germline V gene lookup returns CDR1 SGHRS and CDR2 YFSETQ. The V and J ends lost 0 bases and 2 bases respectively, with 11 bases between them. The CDR3 contains 15 residues. The DNA for the CDR3 is TGCGCCAGCAGCTTGGAGTCGGGAAGGCAAGAGACCCAGTACTTC. It translates to CASSLESGRQETQYF.

This clonotype was recorded a few times. The gene calls are TRBV2 and TRBJ2-7; 7 bases align to TRBD1. CDR3 length: 15 residues. The germline gives CDR1 SNHLY, CDR2 FYNNEI. The J segment lost 1 base and the V segment lost 0 bases, leaving 3 bases of the junction unmatched. The CDR3 is CASSEAPQGSYEQYF. The CDR3 DNA reads as TGTGCCAGCAGTGAAGCCCCACAGGGGTCCTACGAGCAGTACTTC. The whole variable domain, remainder taken from reference TRBV2 and TRBJ2-7, is EPEVTQTPSHQVTQMGQEVILRCVPISNHLYFYWYRQILGQKVEFLVSFYNNEISEKSEIFDDQFSVERPDGSNFTLKIRSTKLEDSAMYFCASSEAPQGSYEQYFGPGTRLTVT.

This chain connects TRBV6-5 to TRBJ2-7, with D tentatively TRBD2 (6 bases). There are 15 residues in the CDR3. V lost 8 bases to trimming and J lost 0 bases, with 17 bases between them. Per germline, CDR1 MNHEY and CDR2 SVGAGI. The CDR3 protein is CASRPRDEISYEQYF. As DNA, the CDR3 is TGTGCCAGCCGCCCGCGGGACGAGATCTCCTACGAGCAGTACTTC.

This clonotype was counted at least ten times. The rearrangement links TRBV13 to TRBJ2-7; D not certain. Trimming removed 7 bases at V and 5 bases at J, with 18 bases between. The germline V gene encodes CDR1 PRHDT and CDR2 FYEKMQ (reference sequence). The CDR3 has 14 amino acids. CDR3 sequence reads: CASTPASKDHEQYF. The DNA for the CDR3 is TGTGCCAGCACCCCCGCATCGAAAGACCACGAGCAGTACTTC.

This clonotype was detected ten times or more. The genes are TRBV15 and TRBJ1-3, with 10 bases matching TRBD1. V lost 5 bases and J lost 0; bases outside the gene matches: 4. The CDR3 is 16 residues long. CDR1 is LNHNV and CDR2 is YYDKDF in the germline V gene (reference sequence). The CDR3 loop reads CATSEGDRGSGNTIYF. Here the CDR3 DNA reads TGTGCCACCAGCGAGGGGGACAGGGGCTCTGGAAACACCATATATTTT.

The gene calls are TRBV28 and TRBJ1-5, with 9 bases fitting TRBD1. Looked up from germline, CDR1 is MDHEN and CDR2 is SYDVKM. This CDR3 region has 18 residues. The V and J ends lost 1 base and 9 bases, in that order; junction bases with no gene match: 16. CDR3 sequence: CASSLFSLTRDRDRPQHF. The CDR3 region has the DNA TGTGCCAGCAGTTTATTTAGCCTAACCCGGGACAGGGACCGGCCCCAGCATTTT. The variable domain in full, with the rest retrieved from reference TRBV28 and TRBJ1-5, is DVKVTQSSRYLVKRTGEKVFLECVQDMDHENMFWYRQDPGLGLRLIYFSYDVKMKEKGDIPEGYSVSREKKERFSLILESASTNQTSMYLCASSLFSLTRDRDRPQHFGDGTRLSIL.

This clonotype was seen many times. The V and J genes are TRBV12-3 or TRBV12-4 and TRBJ1-5, with 8 bases aligning to TRBD1. The CDR3 has 16 amino acids. The V segment lost 3 bases and the J segment 5 bases; nucleotides outside the gene matches: 9. CDR3 sequence reads: CASSFGRGLVDQPQHF. The CDR3 nucleotides are TGTGCCAGCAGTTTTGGCAGGGGGCTTGTAGATCAGCCCCAGCATTTT.

This clonotype was detected many times. This chain links TRBV24-1 with TRBJ2-3; unclear D gene. Germline CDR1 and CDR2: KGHDR and SFDVKD. CDR3 size: 13 residues. V was shortened by 5 bases and J by 4 bases, with 9 bases between the two germline ends. CDR3 nucleotides: TGTGCCACCAGTGCCATTACCGCAGATACGCAGTATTTT. Its protein product is CATSAITADTQYF.

Ten or more counts support this clonotype. V and J are TRBV12-3 or TRBV12-4 and TRBJ2-3; TRBD2 aligns across 14 bases. The CDR3 sequence is 18 residues long. The junction had 11 bases not matched to a gene; V was cut back by 3 bases and J by 6 bases. The CDR3 coding sequence is TGTGCCAGCAGTTTCCCAAAGGGACTAGCGGGAGATACGGATACGCAGTATTTT. Its protein product is CASSFPKGLAGDTDTQYF.

This clonotype was seen many times. This chain uses TRBV20-1 with TRBJ2-4, with 7 nucleotides matching TRBD2. The CDR3 loop spans 16 amino acids. The germline V gene encodes CDR1 DFQATT and CDR2 SNEGSKA (reference sequence). The V segment lost 4 bases and the J segment 5 bases; nucleotides outside the gene matches: 14. The CDR3 DNA follows: TGCAGTGCTACGCCCATCTCGACTAGCATCCAAAACATTCAGTACTTC. Translating it yields CSATPISTSIQNIQYF.

The gene calls are TRBV10-3 and TRBJ1-1; 9 nucleotides align to TRBD1. The germline CDR1 and CDR2 sequences are ENHRY and SYGVKD. The CDR3 has 14 residues. V gave up 6 bases and J gave up 5 bases; unmatched junction bases: 7. The CDR3 region has the DNA TGTGCCATCAGCACTACAGGGGGCCGAACTGAAGCTTTCTTT. The encoded protein is CAISTTGGRTEAFF.

This clonotype showed up just a few times. The rearrangement joins TRBV19 to TRBJ2-2; unclear D gene. The ends were cut back, 5 bases at V and 0 bases at J, with 19 bases in the middle. This CDR3 region has 18 residues. Germline values: CDR1 LNHDA, CDR2 SQIVND (reference sequence). DNA for the CDR3: TGTGCCAGTAGTGCCTACGGACGCAAAAGTCCGAACACCGGGGAGCTGTTTTTT. Translating it yields CASSAYGRKSPNTGELFF.